The present T cell receptor (beta chain) was sequenced within a study of beta chain features in type 1 diabetes. Once sorted, every population was more than 98% pure. Findings and caveats of the study: The study left unresolved whether HLA type influences TCRB rearrangement. The study found fewer insertions and more deletions at VDJ junctions in type 1 diabetes patients. A moderate, significant TCRB CDR3 shortening appeared in type 1 diabetes across four CD4+ subsets.

Per germline, CDR1 SQVTM and CDR2 ANQGSEA. The V and J ends lost 3 bases and 6 bases respectively, with 17 bases between them. CDR3 length: 14 amino acids. This clone has just a few counts. Its specificity is not known. Every bit of the isolated RNA underwent reverse transcription, so sequencing read expressed TCRB transcripts. Several million reads were obtained on average from naive, central memory and regulatory T cell samples. TCRdb's copy holds only in-frame clones and misses some; the assay was immunoSEQ multiplex PCR. The sample carries nearly 700,000 clones, 13% recorded once. This receptor was taken from a man aged 18 to 35 with type 1 diabetes. The chain is built from TRBV29-1 and TRBJ1-2; a weak D match, TRBD1 (5 bases). Sequenced material: naive CD4+ T cells from blood. For the CDR3, the DNA is TGCAGCGTTGAGACACGAAACAGGAGGGATGGCTACACCTTC. It yields the protein CSVETRNRRDGYTF.